This T cell receptor beta chain was identified during a study of blood T cell repertoires in COVID-19. Sequencing was performed with immunoSEQ multiplex PCR; in TCRdb, only in-frame clones are kept and a portion is missing. The sample lists 150,000 to 200,000 clones, 81% occurring once. Participants spanned ages about 18 to 100 years and resided in roughly 22 US areas. Participants had their cohort set by participant-reported clinical history. This receptor was identified in a woman aged 40 to 50 with acute COVID-19. Sequencing was performed on PBMCs or T cells enriched from blood (not recorded which).

CDR3 in amino acids: CSVEDSSRGEAFF. Here the CDR3 DNA reads TGCAGCGTTGAAGACTCGAGTCGGGGTGAAGCTTTCTTT. The chain couples TRBV29-1 to TRBJ1-1; D call uncertain. V dropped 0 bases and J dropped 7 bases, with 12 bases sitting between them. This CDR3 region has 13 residues. Germline V gene lookup returns CDR1 SQVTM and CDR2 ANQGSEA.